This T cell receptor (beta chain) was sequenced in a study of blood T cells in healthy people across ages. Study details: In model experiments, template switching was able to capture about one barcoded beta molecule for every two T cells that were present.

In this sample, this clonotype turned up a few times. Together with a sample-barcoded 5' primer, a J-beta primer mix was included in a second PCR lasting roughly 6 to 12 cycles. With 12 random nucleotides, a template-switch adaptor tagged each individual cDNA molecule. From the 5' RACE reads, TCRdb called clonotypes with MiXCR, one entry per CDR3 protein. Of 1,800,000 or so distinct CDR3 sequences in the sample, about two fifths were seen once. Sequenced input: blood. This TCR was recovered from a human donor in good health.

CDR3 protein: CASSGRQYHNEQFF. Here the CDR3 DNA reads TGTGCCAGCAGCGGTCGACAGTACCACAATGAGCAGTTCTTC. The rearrangement uses TRBV7-2 and TRBJ2-1; D may be TRBD1 (5 bases). V shed 5 bases and J shed 5 bases, with 13 bases lying between them. The germline V gene has CDR1 SGHTA and CDR2 FQGNSA. CDR3 length: 14 amino acids.